This is a list of T cell receptor beta chains from one sample in a study of blood T cell repertoires in COVID-19. Some clones are missing from TCRdb's copy, which holds only in-frame ones; the method was immunoSEQ multiplex PCR. This sample yields about 380,000 clones, of which about 87% are seen a single time; about 1.5% belongs to the top ten. The sample taken for sequencing was PBMCs or T cells enriched from blood (not recorded which). The receptors originated from a man aged 25-40 years who had recovered from COVID-19. Each CDR3 is given with its conserved first and last residue. Fields, in order: V gene, J gene, CDR3 protein.

TRBV5-4	TRBJ2-7	CASSKSADRGNEQYF
TRBV6-1	TRBJ2-7	CASSDTSGGYSYEQYF
TRBV5-6	TRBJ2-7	CASSPEGDMGLYEQYF
TRBV4-2	TRBJ2-2	CASSPTAGLAANTGELFF
TRBV6-1	TRBJ1-1	CASSGGIGQGNTEAFF
TRBV15	TRBJ1-1	CATSRDQGEAFF
TRBV9	TRBJ2-7	CASSPQSQGYEQYF
TRBV6-1	TRBJ1-2	CASSEALGGNYGYTF
TRBV5-1	TRBJ1-3	CASSREVSGNTIYF
TRBV5-1	TRBJ2-3	CASSSGQGAPDTQYF
TRBV6-2/TRBV6-3	TRBJ1-5	CASSYQLFGQDNSNQPQHF
TRBV4-3	TRBJ1-3	CASSQVVRSEIKGNTIYF
TRBV14	TRBJ1-1	CASSLFNEAFF
TRBV11-3	TRBJ2-1	CASSFRTGSYNEQFF
TRBV29-1	TRBJ2-1	CSAGDYNEQFF
TRBV13	TRBJ2-7	CASSLQTSGGFSSYEQYF
TRBV6-2/TRBV6-3	TRBJ1-1	CASSILRGFDTEAFF
TRBV18	TRBJ2-5	CASSPINSQKETQYF
TRBV30	TRBJ2-5	CAWNEGAPWTQYF
TRBV7-2	TRBJ2-1	CASSLSTGRTNEQFF
TRBV29-1	TRBJ1-4	CSVVSAPGGEKLFF
TRBV7-6	TRBJ2-2	CASSRRGRSVDTGELFF
TRBV7-9	TRBJ2-3	CASSLGHRTQYF
TRBV5-1	TRBJ2-3	CASSGRAGATDTQYF
TRBV10-3	TRBJ2-1	CAISESDGGYNEQFF
TRBV15	TRBJ2-7	CATSRDLGGRGRRNYEQYF
TRBV7-6	TRBJ1-6	CASSLTGTGSNSPLHF
TRBV3-1/TRBV3-2	TRBJ2-1	CASDPGTSGELSYNEQFF
TRBV6-1	TRBJ1-5	CASSEILNQPQHF
TRBV7-9	TRBJ1-2	CASSLQGAGYGYTF
TRBV6-6	TRBJ1-3	CASSYSGSGNTIYF
TRBV18	TRBJ1-6	CASSPAGGNGNSPLHF
TRBV2	TRBJ2-6	CASSDSGGAFTGANVLTF
TRBV30	TRBJ2-6	CAWSVQGAGANVLTF
TRBV5-1	TRBJ2-5	CASSYAPGGETQYF
TRBV2	TRBJ2-7	CANARDRGNHEQYF
TRBV24-1	TRBJ1-2	CATIADRRSYGYTF
TRBV7-6	TRBJ1-2	CASSLGGQGHYGYTF
TRBV15	TRBJ1-2	CATSSNPQGSNYGYTF
TRBV5-1	TRBJ1-4	CASSFGRTNEKLFF
TRBV4-1	TRBJ1-4	CASRLGQRANEKLFF
TRBV7-9	TRBJ1-1	CASLTDRGLAEAFF
TRBV7-9	TRBJ1-2	CASSYMDRGLGYTF
TRBV6-6	TRBJ1-2	CASSSRTNPNYGYTF
TRBV10-1	TRBJ2-3	CASSDTARDTQYF
TRBV7-9	TRBJ1-1	CASSHLTGDRTEAFF
TRBV18	TRBJ1-2	CASSPIVGTNYGYTF
TRBV18	TRBJ2-3	CASSPRGGDTQYF
TRBV5-1	TRBJ2-2	CASSESTGGAWTGELFF
TRBV9	TRBJ1-1	CASSVTVSGEAFF
TRBV27	TRBJ1-5	CASSRSGSNQPQHF
TRBV27	TRBJ1-5	CASSPSSNQPQHF
TRBV6-6	TRBJ1-1	CASTPRVNTEAFF
TRBV6-6	TRBJ1-6	CASTHGQEGRPLHF
TRBV29-1	TRBJ1-2	CSVESRGPNYGYTF